The entry below describes one T cell receptor beta chain. The antigen remains undetermined. V lost 5 bases to trimming and J lost 3 bases; unmatched junction nucleotides: 5. The germline gives CDR1 MNHNY, CDR2 SVGAGI (reference sequence). The CDR3 consists of 14 residues. This sample is drawn from a study of B cell selection in AIRE deficiency. Per the authors' pipeline: Treg pools: some 5.6x10^4 distinct patient, 9.56x10^4 donor TCRbeta sequences. Libraries were prepared by immunoSEQ multiplex PCR; TCRdb keeps only in-frame clonotypes and omits some of them. The D gene and trimming were derived from the DNA, and the V and J assignments and clone size from that table. Of about 26,000 clones detected, around 92% appear once; the ten largest clones hold around 1.1%. Regulatory T cells were sorted as CD4+CD25hiCD127low/negative cells. Points from the study as a whole: Shared Treg sequences were biased toward short CDR3s with few non-templated nucleotide insertions.

The receptor was derived from a human donor in good health. Sequencing was performed on CD4+CD25+ Tregs sorted from PBMCs. V gene TRBV6-6 combines with J gene TRBJ2-3; TRBD1 matches at 7 bases. The CDR3 coding sequence is TGTGCCAGCAGTCTACGGACAGGAACAGATACGCAGTATTTT. Translated, it gives CASSLRTGTDTQYF.